This is a list of T cell receptor beta chains from one sample in a study of blood T cells in healthy people across ages. Each CDR3 protein gets one entry after TCRdb re-called the 5' RACE reads with MiXCR. The sample lists around 800,000 distinct CDR3 sequences, approximately 55% occurring once. Sample: blood. These receptors originate from a man at least 80 years old in good health. Both conserved end residues are part of each CDR3. The order of the fields is D gene, V gene, clone size, J gene, CDR3 protein, CDR3 DNA. D genes are given only for firm matches. Only some rows state a clone size, as once, few, many or a class for expanded clones.

.	TRBV10-1	few	TRBJ2-3	CASSEGVERYAYF	TGCGCCAGCAGTGAGGGCGTAGAGAGATACGCGTATTTT
.	TRBV7-9	.	TRBJ2-7	CASSLVRAFSYEQYF	TGTGCCAGCAGCTTAGTCAGGGCTTTCTCCTACGAGCAGTACTTC
TRBD2	TRBV27	few	TRBJ2-7	CASSLLTSGSYEQYF	TGTGCCAGCAGTTTGCTGACTAGCGGCTCCTACGAGCAGTACTTC
TRBD2	TRBV2	.	TRBJ2-1	CASSEALGRESFKFF	TGTGCCAGCAGTGAAGCGCTGGGGCGGGAGTCATTTAAGTTCTTC
TRBD1	TRBV7-2	.	TRBJ2-1	CASSPWTGNYNEQFF	TGTGCCAGCAGCCCGTGGACAGGGAACTACAATGAGCAGTTCTTC
.	TRBV4-1	.	TRBJ2-5	CASSPTAASGVREQYF	TGCGCCAGTAGCCCCACGGCGGCGTCGGGGGTAAGAGAGCAGTACTTC
.	TRBV25-1	once	TRBJ2-1	CASSDPGRNSYNEQFF	TGTGCCAGCAGTGACCCCGGACGTAACTCCTACAATGAGCAGTTCTTC
TRBD1	TRBV6-2/TRBV6-3	many	TRBJ2-7	CASSYRDRTYEQYF	TGTGCCAGCAGTTACCGGGACAGGACCTACGAGCAGTACTTC
.	TRBV10-3	few	TRBJ2-4	CAISESGQVIQYF	TGTGCCATCAGTGAGTCGGGGCAGGTCATTCAGTACTTC
.	TRBV5-1	.	TRBJ2-5	CASSNGRSGNEQYF	TGCGCCAGCAGTAATGGGCGGTCGGGGAATGAGCAGTACTTC
.	TRBV6-5	.	TRBJ2-3	CASTLLDTQYF	TGTGCCAGCACCCTCCTAGATACGCAGTATTTT
TRBD1	TRBV7-7	.	TRBJ2-2	CASSLEGAGTGELFF	TGTGCTAGCAGCTTAGAGGGGGCAGGCACCGGGGAGCTGTTTTTT
.	TRBV25-1	.	TRBJ2-7	CASSEGGATYEQYF	TGTGCCAGCAGTGAAGGGGGGGCCACCTACGAGCAGTACTTC
TRBD2	TRBV6-5	.	TRBJ2-1	CASRASGRGPYNEQFF	TGTGCAAGCAGGGCTAGCGGGAGGGGCCCCTACAATGAGCAGTTCTTC
.	TRBV27	.	TRBJ2-7	CASSAGLPRYEQYF	TGTGCCAGCAGTGCCGGACTGCCAAGGTACGAGCAGTACTTC
.	TRBV7-6	few	TRBJ2-7	CASSPSPLDEQYF	TGTGCCAGCAGCCCCTCCCCCCTGGACGAGCAGTACTTC
TRBD2	TRBV29-1	few	TRBJ2-1	CSVEGLASYNEQFF	TGCAGCGTTGAGGGACTAGCCTCCTACAATGAGCAGTTCTTC
TRBD1	TRBV19	.	TRBJ2-6	CASSIVGTGIGANVLTF	TGTGCCAGTAGTATAGTTGGGACAGGGATTGGGGCCAACGTCCTGACTTTC
.	TRBV20-1	.	TRBJ2-5	CSAAPTVGSGETQYF	TGCAGTGCTGCCCCTACGGTAGGGTCGGGAGAGACCCAGTACTTC
.	TRBV5-1	.	TRBJ2-5	CASLEEGQETQYF	TGCGCCAGCCTTGAGGAGGGGCAAGAGACCCAGTACTTC
TRBD2	TRBV28	.	TRBJ2-4	CASGPSIGFQTGTGGKNIQYF	TGTGCCAGCGGACCCTCGATCGGGTTCCAGACTGGGACGGGGGGCAAAAACATTCAGTACTTC
.	TRBV20-1	few	TRBJ1-2	CSARDDRIFYGYTF	TGCAGTGCTAGAGACGACAGGATTTTCTATGGCTACACCTTC
TRBD2	TRBV6-5	.	TRBJ2-5	CASSNSWAGEWETQYF	TGTGCCAGCAGTAACTCCTGGGCGGGAGAGTGGGAGACCCAGTACTTC
.	TRBV20-1	.	TRBJ2-7	CSAHDPGTFEQYF	TGCAGTGCTCACGATCCCGGGACGTTCGAGCAGTACTTC
.	TRBV6-2/TRBV6-3	once	TRBJ2-7	CASSYRRTYEQYF	TGTGCCAGCAGTTACCGGAGGACCTACGAGCAGTACTTC
.	TRBV5-1	.	TRBJ2-5	CASSLARGEGATQYF	TGCGCCAGCAGCTTGGCTCGTGGGGAAGGGGCGACCCAGTACTTC
TRBD1	TRBV5-1	.	TRBJ2-1	CASSSDRGRGDEQFF	TGCGCCAGCAGCTCAGACAGGGGAAGGGGCGATGAGCAGTTCTTC
.	TRBV10-3	.	TRBJ2-3	CAISGPVGYAYF	TGTGCCATCAGTGGGCCAGTCGGATACGCGTATTTT
.	TRBV7-9	.	TRBJ2-7	CASSLTLGAHEQYF	TGTGCCAGCAGCTTAACCCTGGGGGCCCACGAGCAGTACTTC
.	TRBV13	.	TRBJ2-6	CASSPTDENSGANVLTF	TGTGCCAGCAGCCCGACCGACGAAAACTCTGGGGCCAACGTCCTGACTTTC